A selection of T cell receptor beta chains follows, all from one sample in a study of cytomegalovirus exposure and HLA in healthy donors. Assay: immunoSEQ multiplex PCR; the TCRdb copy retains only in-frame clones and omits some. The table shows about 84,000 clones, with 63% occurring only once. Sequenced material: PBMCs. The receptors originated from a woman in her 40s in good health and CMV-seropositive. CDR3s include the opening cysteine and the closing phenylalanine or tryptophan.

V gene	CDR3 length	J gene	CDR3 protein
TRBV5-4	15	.	CASSLAGGISYEQYF
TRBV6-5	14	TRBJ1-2	CASSPVDYNYGYTF
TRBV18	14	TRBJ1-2	CASSPRAGTYGYTF
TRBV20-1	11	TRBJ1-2	CSAQGIGGYTF
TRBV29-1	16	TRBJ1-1	CSVTGTRHRLRDEAFF
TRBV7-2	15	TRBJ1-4	CASSRAAVTNEKLFF
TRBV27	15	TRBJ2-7	CASRSPGRGSYEQYF
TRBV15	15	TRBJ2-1	CATSRRTSGGNEQFF
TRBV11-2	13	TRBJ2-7	CASSSDRVGEQYF
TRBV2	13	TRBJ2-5	CASKVQAQETQYF
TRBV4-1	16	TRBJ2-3	CASSLLSGRSTDTQYF
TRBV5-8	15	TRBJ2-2	CASSPGRGDTGELFF
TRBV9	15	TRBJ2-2	CASSVAYRETGELFF
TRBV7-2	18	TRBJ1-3	CASSLTAPGILSGNTIYF
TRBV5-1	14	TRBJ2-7	CASSLDPPTYEQYF
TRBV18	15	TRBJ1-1	CASSFGQALNTEAFF
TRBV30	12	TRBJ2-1	CALQAVRGEQFF
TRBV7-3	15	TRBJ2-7	CASSSNPGTPYEQYF
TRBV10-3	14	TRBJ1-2	CAISRESLGNGYTF
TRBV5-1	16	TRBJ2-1	CASSVPTSGSVYEQFF
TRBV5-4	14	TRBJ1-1	CASSLKPMNTEAFF
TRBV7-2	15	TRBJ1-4	CASSPRPRPGEKLFF
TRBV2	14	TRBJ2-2	CASRGTGWSGELFF
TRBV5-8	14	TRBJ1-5	CASSQAYVNQPQHF
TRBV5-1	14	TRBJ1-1	CASSLDRPNTEAFF
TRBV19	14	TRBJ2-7	CASSMSQGSYEQYF
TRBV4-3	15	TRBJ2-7	CASSQGLAGGYEQYF
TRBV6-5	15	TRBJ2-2	CASSRPGQGIGELFF
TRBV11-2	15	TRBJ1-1	CASSLGSGAEAEAFF
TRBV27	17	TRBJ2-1	CASSSKILSTRYNEQFF
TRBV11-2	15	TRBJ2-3	CASSLAYGSTDTQYF
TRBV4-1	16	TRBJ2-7	CASSRLPLDRGDEQYF
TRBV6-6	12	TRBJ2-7	CASCARGYEQYF
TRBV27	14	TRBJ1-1	CASSEQGARVEAFF
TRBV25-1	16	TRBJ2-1	CASSASGTGWDYEQFF
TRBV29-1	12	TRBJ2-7	CSVTRFRDEQYF
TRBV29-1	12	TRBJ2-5	CSVDRGRETQYF
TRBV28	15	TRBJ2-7	CASSTRGRSDYEQYF
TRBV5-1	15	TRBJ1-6	CASSLTGMRNSPLHF
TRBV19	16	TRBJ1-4	CASMDQRGATNEKLFF
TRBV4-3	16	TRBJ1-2	CASSQAHGTGSYGYTF
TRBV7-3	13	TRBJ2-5	CASSLDYQETQYF
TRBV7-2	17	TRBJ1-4	CASSPTGTGGASEKLFF
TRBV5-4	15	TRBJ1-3	CASSLDRTSGNTIYF
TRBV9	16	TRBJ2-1	CASSLTSSLVYNEQFF
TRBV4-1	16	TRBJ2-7	CASSQAPQGLYYEQYF
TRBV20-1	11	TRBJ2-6	CSAGHSNVLTF
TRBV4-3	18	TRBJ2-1	CASSQATGLAGTHNEQFF
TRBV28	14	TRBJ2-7	CASSYSGGSNEQYF